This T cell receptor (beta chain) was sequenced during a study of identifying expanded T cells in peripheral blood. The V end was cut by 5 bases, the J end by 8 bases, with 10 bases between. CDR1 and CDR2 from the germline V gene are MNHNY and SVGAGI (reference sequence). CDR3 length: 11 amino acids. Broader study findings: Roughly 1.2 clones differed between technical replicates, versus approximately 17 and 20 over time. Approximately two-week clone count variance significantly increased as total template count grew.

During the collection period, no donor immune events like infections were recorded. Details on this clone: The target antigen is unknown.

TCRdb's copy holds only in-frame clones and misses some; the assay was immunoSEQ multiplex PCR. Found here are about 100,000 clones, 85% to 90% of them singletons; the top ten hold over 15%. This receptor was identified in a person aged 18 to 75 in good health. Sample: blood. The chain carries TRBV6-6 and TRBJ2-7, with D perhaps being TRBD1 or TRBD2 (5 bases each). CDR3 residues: CASSLGTQQYF. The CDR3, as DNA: TGTGCCAGCAGTCTCGGGACGCAGCAGTACTTC.